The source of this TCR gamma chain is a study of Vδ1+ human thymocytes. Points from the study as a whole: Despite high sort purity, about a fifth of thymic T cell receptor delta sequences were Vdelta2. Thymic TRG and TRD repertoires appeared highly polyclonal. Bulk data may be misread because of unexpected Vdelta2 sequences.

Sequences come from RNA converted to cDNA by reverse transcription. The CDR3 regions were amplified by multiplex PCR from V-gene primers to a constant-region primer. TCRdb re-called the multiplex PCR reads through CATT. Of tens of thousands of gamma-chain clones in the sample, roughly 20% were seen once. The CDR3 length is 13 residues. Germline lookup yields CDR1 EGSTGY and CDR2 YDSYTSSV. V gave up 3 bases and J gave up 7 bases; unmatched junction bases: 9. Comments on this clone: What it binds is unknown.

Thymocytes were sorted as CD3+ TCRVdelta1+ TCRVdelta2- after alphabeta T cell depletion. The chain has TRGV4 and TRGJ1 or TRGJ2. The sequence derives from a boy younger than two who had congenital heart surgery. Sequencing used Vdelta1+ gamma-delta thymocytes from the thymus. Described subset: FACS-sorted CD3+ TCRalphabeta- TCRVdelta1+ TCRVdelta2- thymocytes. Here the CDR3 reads CATWDRVRYKKLF. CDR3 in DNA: TGTGCCACCTGGGATAGAGTGAGGTATAAGAAACTCTTT.